This record concerns one TCR beta chain sequence. Sequencing used immunoSEQ multiplex PCR; TCRdb keeps in-frame clones, though not all of them. The sample holds some 37,000 clones, approximately 79% seen once. The sample is drawn from a study of OX40 agonist ivuxolimab in advanced cancers. Study-level information: Having had anti-PD-1, anti-PD-L1 or anti-CTLA-4 therapy before was allowed, and around 39% had some.

The sequencing used CD4+ or CD8+ T cells sorted from blood, collected in a trial of the OX40 agonist ivuxolimab. The source of this sequence is an adult with an advanced solid tumor such as melanoma, head and neck, liver or kidney cancer.

The CDR3 reads CASSPDRGLGDTQYF. CDR3 bases: TGTGCCAGCTCACCGGACAGGGGGCTTGGAGATACGCAGTATTTT. The gene calls are TRBV18 and TRBJ2-3, with 11 bases aligning to TRBD1. The CDR3 is 15 amino acids. V shed 3 bases and J 5 bases; nucleotides not matched to a gene: 4. The germline V gene has CDR1 KGHSH and CDR2 LQKENI.